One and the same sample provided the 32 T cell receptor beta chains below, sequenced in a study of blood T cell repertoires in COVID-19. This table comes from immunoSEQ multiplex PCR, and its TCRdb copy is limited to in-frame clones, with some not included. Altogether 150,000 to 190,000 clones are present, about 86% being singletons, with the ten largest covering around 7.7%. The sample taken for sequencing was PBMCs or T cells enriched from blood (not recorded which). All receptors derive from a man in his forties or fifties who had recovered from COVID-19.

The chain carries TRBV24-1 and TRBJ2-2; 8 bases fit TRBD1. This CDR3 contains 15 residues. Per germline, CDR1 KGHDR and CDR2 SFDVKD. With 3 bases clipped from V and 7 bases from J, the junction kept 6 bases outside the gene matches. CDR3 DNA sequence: TGTGCCACCAGTGATGGACAGGGAGGTATCGGGGAGCTGTTTTTT. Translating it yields CATSDGQGGIGELFF.

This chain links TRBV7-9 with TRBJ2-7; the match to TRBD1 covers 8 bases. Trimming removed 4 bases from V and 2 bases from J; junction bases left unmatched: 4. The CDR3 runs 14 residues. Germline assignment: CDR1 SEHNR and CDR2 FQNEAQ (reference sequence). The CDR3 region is CASSSEDRAYEQYF. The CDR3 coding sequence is TGTGCCAGCAGCTCGGAGGACAGGGCCTACGAGCAGTACTTC.

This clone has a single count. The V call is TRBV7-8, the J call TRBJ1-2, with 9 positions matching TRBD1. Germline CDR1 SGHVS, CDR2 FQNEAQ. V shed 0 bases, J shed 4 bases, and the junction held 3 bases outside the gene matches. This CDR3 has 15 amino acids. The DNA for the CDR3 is TGTGCCAGCAGCTTAGCACACAGGGGGCCCTATGGCTACACCTTC. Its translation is CASSLAHRGPYGYTF.

CDR3 sequence: CASGGAGYGYTF. The CDR3 coding sequence is TGTGCCAGCGGGGGGGCAGGCTATGGCTACACCTTC. This sequence joins TRBV25-1 and TRBJ1-2; TRBD1 might be the D (6 bases). CDR3 length: 12 amino acids. The germline V gene has CDR1 MGHDK and CDR2 SYGVNS. Trimming removed 8 bases from V and 4 bases from J, with 11 bases in between.

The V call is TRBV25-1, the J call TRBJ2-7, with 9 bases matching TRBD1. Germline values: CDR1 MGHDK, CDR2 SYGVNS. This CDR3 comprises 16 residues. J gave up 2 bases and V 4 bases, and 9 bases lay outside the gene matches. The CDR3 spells CASSGATGQGAYEQYF. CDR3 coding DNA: TGTGCCAGCAGTGGAGCCACGGGACAGGGTGCCTACGAGCAGTACTTC.

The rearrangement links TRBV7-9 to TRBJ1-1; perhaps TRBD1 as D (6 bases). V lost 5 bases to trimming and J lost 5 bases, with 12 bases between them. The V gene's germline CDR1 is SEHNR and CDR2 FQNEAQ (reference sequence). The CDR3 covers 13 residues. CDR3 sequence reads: CASSQTGRTEAFF. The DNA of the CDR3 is TGTGCCAGCAGCCAGACAGGACGGACTGAAGCTTTCTTT.

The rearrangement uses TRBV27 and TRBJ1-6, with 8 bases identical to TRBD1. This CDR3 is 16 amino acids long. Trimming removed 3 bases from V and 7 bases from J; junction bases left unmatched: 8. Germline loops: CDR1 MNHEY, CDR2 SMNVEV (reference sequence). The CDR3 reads CASSFLWTGRNSPLHF. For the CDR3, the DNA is TGTGCCAGCAGTTTCCTCTGGACAGGGAGAAATTCACCCCTCCACTTT.

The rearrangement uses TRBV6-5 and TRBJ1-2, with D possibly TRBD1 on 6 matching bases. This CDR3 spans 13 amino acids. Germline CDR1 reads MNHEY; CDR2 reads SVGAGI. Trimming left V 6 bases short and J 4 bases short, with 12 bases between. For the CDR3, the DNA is TGTGCCAGCAGCTGGACAGCACTCTATGGCTACACCTTC. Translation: CASSWTALYGYTF.

CDR3: CASSLGTGNGYTF. The DNA of the CDR3 is TGTGCCAGCAGCTTAGGGACAGGGAATGGCTACACCTTC. The chain combines TRBV7-8 with TRBJ1-2; 8 nucleotides agree with TRBD1. Germline loops: CDR1 SGHVS, CDR2 FQNEAQ. The CDR3 consists of 13 residues. After removal of 1 base from V and 6 bases from J, the junction contained 1 base not matched to a gene.

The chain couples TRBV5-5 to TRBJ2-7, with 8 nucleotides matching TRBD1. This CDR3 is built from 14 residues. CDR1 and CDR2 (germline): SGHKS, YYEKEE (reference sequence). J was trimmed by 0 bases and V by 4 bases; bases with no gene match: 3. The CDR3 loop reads CASSGTGTSYEQYF. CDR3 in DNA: TGTGCCAGCAGCGGGACAGGCACCTCCTACGAGCAGTACTTC.

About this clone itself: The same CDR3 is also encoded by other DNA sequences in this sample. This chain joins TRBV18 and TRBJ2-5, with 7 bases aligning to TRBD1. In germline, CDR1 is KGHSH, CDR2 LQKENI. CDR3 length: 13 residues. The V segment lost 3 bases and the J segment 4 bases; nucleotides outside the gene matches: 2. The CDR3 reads CASSPRQGETQYF. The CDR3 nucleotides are TGTGCCAGCTCACCTCGACAGGGAGAGACCCAGTACTTC.

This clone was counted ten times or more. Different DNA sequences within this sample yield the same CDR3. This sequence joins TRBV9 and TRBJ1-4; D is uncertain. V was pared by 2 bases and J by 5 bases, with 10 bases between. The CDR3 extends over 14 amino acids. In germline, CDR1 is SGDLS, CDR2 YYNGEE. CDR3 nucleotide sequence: TGTGCCAGCAGCGTGGGAGTTCAAAATGAAAAACTGTTTTTT. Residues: CASSVGVQNEKLFF.

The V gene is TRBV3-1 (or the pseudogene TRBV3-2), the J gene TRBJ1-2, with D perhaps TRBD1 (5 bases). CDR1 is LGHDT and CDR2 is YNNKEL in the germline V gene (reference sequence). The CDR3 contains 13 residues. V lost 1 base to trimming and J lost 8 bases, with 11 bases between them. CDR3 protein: CASSQGAGRGYTF. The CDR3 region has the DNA TGTGCCAGCAGCCAAGGTGCAGGGAGGGGCTACACCTTC.

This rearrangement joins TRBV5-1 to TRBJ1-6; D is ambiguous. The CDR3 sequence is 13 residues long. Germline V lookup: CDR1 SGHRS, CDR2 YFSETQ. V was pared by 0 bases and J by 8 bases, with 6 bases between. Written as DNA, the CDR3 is TGCGCCAGCAGCTTGGCCAGGTATTCACCCCTCCACTTT. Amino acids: CASSLARYSPLHF.

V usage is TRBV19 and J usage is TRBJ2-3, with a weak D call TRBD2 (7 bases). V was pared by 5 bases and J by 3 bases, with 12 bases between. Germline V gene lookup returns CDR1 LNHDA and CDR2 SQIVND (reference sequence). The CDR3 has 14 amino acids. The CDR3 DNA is TGTGCCAGTAGTGTGGGGGGGCATACAGATACGCAGTATTTT. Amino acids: CASSVGGHTDTQYF.

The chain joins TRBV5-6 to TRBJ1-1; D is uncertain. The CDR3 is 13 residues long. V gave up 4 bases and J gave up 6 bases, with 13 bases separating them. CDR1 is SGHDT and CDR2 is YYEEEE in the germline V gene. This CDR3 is CASSPTLRAEAFF. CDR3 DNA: TGTGCCAGCAGCCCAACCCTGCGCGCTGAAGCTTTCTTT. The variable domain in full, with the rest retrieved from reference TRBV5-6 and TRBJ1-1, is DAGVTQSPTHLIKTRGQQVTLRCSPKSGHDTVSWYQQALGQGPQFIFQYYEEEERQRGNFPDRFSGHQFPNYSSELNVNALLLGDSALYLCASSPTLRAEAFFGQGTRLTVV.

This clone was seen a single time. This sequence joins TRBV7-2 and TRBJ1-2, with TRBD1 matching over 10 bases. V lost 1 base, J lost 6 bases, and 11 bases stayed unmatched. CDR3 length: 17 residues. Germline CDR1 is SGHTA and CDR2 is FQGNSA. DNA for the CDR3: TGTGCCAGCAGCTTAGGCCTCAGACAGGGGGCTCGAGATGGCTACACCTTC. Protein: CASSLGLRQGARDGYTF.

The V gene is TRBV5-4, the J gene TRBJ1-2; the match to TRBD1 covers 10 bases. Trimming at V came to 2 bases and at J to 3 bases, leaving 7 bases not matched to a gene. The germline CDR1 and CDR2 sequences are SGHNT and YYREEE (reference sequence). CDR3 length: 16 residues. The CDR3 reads CASSFSGQGRHYGYTF. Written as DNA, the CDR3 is TGTGCCAGCAGCTTTTCGGGACAGGGGCGCCACTATGGCTACACCTTC.

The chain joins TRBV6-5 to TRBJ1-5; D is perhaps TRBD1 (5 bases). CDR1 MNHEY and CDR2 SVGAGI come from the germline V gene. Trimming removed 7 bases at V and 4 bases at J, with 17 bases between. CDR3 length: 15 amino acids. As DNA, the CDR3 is TGTGCCAGCACTAATACGGGGGTTCGGAATCAGCCCCAGCATTTT. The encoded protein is CASTNTGVRNQPQHF.

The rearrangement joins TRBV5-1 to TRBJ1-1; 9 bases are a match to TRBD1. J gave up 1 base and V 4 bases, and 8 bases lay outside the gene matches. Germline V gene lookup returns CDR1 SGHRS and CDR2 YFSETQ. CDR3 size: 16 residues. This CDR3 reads CASSLRQGGTNTEAFF. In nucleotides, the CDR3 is TGCGCCAGCAGCCTGCGACAGGGGGGGACGAACACTGAAGCTTTCTTT. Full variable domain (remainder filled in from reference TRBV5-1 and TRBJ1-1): KAGVTQTPRYLIKTRGQQVTLSCSPISGHRSVSWYQQTPGQGLQFLFEYFSETQRNKGNFPGRFSGRQFSNSRSEMNVSTLELGDSALYLCASSLRQGGTNTEAFFGQGTRLTVV.

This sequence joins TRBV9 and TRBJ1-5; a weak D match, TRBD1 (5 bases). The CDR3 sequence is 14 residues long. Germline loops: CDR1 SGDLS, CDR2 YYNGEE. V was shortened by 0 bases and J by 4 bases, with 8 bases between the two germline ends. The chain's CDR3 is CASSVGTSNQPQHF. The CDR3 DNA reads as TGTGCCAGCAGCGTAGGGACAAGTAATCAGCCCCAGCATTTT.

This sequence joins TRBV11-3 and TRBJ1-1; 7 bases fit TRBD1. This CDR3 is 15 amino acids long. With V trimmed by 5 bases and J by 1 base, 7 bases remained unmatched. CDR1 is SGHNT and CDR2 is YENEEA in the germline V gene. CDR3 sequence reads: CASSKRGQRNTEAFF. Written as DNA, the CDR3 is TGTGCCAGCAGCAAAAGGGGACAGCGGAACACTGAAGCTTTCTTT. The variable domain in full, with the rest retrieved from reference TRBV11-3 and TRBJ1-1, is EAGVVQSPRYKIIEKKQPVAFWCNPISGHNTLYWYLQNLGQGPELLIRYENEEAVDDSQLPKDRFSAERLKGVDSTLKIQPAELGDSAVYLCASSKRGQRNTEAFFGQGTRLTVV.

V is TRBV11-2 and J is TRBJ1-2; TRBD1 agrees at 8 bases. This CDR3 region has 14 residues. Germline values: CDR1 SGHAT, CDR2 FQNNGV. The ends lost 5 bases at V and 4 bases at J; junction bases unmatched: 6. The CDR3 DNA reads TGTGCCAGCAGCCCCCGACAGGGGAGCTATGGCTACACCTTC. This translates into CASSPRQGSYGYTF.

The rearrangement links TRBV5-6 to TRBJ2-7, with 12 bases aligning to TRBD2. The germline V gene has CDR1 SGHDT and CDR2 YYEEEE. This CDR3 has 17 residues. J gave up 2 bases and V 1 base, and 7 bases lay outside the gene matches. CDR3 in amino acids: CASSLSPGLAGAYEQYF. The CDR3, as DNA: TGTGCCAGCAGCTTGTCTCCGGGACTAGCGGGTGCCTACGAGCAGTACTTC.

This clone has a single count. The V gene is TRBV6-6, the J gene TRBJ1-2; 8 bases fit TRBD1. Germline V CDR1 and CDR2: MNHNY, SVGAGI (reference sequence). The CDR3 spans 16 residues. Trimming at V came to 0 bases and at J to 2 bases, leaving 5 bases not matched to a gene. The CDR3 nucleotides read TGTGCCAGCAGTTACTCGACCCAGGGGGCGAACTATGGCTACACCTTC. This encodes CASSYSTQGANYGYTF.

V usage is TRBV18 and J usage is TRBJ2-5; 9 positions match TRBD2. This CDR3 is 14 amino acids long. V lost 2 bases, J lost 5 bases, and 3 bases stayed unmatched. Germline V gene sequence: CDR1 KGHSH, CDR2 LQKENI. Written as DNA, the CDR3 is TGTGCCAGCTCACCAGGGACTAGCTGGGAGACCCAGTACTTC. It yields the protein CASSPGTSWETQYF.

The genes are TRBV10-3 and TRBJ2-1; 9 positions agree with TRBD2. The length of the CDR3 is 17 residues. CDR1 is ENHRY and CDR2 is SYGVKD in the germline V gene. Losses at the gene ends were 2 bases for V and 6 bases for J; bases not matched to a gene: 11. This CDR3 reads CAISERFAGGPVNEQFF. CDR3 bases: TGTGCCATCAGTGAGAGGTTTGCGGGGGGGCCGGTCAATGAGCAGTTCTTC.

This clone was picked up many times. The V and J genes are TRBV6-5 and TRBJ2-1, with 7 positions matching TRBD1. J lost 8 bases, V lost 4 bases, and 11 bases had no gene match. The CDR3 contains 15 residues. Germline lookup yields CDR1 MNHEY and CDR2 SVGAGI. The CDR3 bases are TGTGCCAGCAGTTCGACAGGGAAAAGGGCCCATGAGCAGTTCTTC. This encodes CASSSTGKRAHEQFF.

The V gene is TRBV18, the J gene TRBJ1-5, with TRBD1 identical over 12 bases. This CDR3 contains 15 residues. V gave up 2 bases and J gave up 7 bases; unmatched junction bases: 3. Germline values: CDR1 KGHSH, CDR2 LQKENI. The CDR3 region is CASSPGTGGWQPQHF. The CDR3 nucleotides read TGTGCCAGCTCACCAGGGACAGGGGGCTGGCAGCCCCAGCATTTT.

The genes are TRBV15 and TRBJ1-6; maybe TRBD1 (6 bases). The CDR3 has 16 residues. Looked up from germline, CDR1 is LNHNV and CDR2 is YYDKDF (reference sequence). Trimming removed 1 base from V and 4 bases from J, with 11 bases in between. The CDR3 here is CATSRGGGSYNSPLHF. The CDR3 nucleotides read TGTGCCACCAGCAGAGGGGGGGGCTCGTATAATTCACCCCTCCACTTT.

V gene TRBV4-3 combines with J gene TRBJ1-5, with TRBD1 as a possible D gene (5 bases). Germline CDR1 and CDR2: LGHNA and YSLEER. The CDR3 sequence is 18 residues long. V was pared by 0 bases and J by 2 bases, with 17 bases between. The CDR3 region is CASSQEESRALRNQPQHF. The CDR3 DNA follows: TGCGCCAGCAGCCAAGAAGAATCCAGGGCTCTGCGCAATCAGCCCCAGCATTTT.

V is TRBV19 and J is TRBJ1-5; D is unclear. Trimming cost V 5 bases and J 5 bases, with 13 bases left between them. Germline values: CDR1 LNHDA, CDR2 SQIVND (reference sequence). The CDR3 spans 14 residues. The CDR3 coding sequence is TGTGCCAGTAGTGTTCGGGTCCGAGATCAGCCCCAGCATTTT. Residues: CASSVRVRDQPQHF.